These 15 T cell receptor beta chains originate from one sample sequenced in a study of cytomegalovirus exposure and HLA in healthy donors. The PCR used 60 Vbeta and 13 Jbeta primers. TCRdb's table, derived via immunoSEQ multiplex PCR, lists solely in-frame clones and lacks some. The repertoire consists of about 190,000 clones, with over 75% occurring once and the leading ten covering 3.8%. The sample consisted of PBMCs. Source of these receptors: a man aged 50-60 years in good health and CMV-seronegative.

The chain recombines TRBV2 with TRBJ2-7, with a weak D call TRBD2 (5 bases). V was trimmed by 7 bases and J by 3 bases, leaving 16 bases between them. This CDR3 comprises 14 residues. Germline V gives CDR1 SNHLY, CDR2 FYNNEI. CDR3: CASNPTVAGYEQYF. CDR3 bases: TGTGCCAGCAACCCCACAGTCGCGGGCTACGAGCAGTACTTC.

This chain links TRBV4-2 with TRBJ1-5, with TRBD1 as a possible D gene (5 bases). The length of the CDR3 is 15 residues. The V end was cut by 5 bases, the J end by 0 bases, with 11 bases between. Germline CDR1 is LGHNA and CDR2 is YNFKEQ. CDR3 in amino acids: CASSLGGYSNQPQHF. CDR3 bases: TGTGCCAGCAGCTTGGGGGGTTATAGCAATCAGCCCCAGCATTTT.

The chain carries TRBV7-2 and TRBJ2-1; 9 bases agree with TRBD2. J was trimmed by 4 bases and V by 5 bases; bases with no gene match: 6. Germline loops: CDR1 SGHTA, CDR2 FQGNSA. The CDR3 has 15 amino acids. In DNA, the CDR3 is TGTGCCAGCAGCCCGCGGGGGGGGATTTACAATGAGCAGTTCTTC. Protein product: CASSPRGGIYNEQFF. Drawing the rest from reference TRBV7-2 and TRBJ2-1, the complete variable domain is GAGVSQSPSNKVTEKGKDVELRCDPISGHTALYWYRQSLGQGLEFLIYFQGNSAPDKSGLPSDRFSAERTGGSVSTLTIQRTQQEDSAVYLCASSPRGGIYNEQFFGPGTRLTVL.

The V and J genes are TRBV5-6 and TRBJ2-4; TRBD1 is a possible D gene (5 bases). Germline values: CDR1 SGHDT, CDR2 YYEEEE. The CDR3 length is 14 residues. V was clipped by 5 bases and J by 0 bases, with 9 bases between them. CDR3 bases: TGTGCCAGCAGTAGACAGCTAGCCAAAAACATTCAGTACTTC. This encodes CASSRQLAKNIQYF.

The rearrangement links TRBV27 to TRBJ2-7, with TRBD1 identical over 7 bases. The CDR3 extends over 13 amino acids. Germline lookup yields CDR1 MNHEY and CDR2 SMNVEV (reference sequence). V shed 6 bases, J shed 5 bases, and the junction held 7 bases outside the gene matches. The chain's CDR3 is CASSLRDRDEQYF. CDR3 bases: TGTGCCAGCAGCCTCCGTGACAGGGACGAGCAGTACTTC.

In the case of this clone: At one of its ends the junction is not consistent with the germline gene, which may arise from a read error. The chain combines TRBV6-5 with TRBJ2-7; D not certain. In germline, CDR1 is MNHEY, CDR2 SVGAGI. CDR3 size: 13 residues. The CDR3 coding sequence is TGTGCCAGCAGTACCCCCCCGCTCTACGTGCAGTACTTC. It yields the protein CASSTPPLYVQYF.

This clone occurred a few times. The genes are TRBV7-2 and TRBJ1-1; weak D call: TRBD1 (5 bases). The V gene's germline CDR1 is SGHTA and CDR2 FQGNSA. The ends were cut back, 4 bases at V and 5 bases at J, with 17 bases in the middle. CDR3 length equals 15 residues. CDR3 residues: CASSYPLGLVTEAFF. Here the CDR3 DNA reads TGTGCCAGCAGCTATCCTTTGGGACTCGTGACTGAAGCTTTCTTT. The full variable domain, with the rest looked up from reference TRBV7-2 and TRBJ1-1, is GAGVSQSPSNKVTEKGKDVELRCDPISGHTALYWYRQSLGQGLEFLIYFQGNSAPDKSGLPSDRFSAERTGGSVSTLTIQRTQQEDSAVYLCASSYPLGLVTEAFFGQGTRLTVV.

The CDR3 sequence: CASSASRGSSYNEQFF. The CDR3 DNA reads as TGTGCCAGCAGCGCCTCACGGGGGAGCTCCTACAATGAGCAGTTCTTC. This chain joins TRBV7-2 and TRBJ2-1, with D possibly matching TRBD2 (6 bases). This CDR3 has 16 residues. Trimming took off 5 bases at V and 0 bases at J, with 14 bases between the two ends. Germline loops: CDR1 SGHTA, CDR2 FQGNSA.

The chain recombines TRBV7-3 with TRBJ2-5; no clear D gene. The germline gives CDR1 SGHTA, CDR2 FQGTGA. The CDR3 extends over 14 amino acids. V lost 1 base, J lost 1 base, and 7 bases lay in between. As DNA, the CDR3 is TGTGCCAGCAGCTTAAACACAGTCCAAGAGACCCAGTACTTC. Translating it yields CASSLNTVQETQYF.

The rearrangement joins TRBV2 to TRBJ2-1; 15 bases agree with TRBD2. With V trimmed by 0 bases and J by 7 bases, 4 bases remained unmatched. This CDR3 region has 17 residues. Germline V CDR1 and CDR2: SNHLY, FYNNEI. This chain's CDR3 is CASSEAGLAGGINEQFF. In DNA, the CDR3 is TGTGCCAGCAGTGAAGCGGGACTAGCGGGGGGCATAAATGAGCAGTTCTTC.

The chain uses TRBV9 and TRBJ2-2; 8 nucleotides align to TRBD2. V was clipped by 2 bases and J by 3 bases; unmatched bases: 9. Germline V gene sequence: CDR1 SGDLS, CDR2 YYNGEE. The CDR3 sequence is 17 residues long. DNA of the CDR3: TGTGCCAGCAGCGTGCACGGTACTAGCGGTCACACCGGGGAGCTGTTTTTT. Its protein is CASSVHGTSGHTGELFF. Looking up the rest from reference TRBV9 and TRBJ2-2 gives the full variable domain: DSGVTQTPKHLITATGQRVTLRCSPRSGDLSVYWYQQSLDQGLQFLIQYYNGEERAKGNILERFSAQQFPDLHSELNLSSLELGDSALYFCASSVHGTSGHTGELFFGEGSRLTVL.

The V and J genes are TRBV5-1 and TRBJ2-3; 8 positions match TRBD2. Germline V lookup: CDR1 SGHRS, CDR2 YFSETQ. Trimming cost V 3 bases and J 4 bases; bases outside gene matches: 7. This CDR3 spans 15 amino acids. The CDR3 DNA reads TGCGCCAGCAGCTCGGGGGGGCTAGCCCCAGATACGCAGTATTTT. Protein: CASSSGGLAPDTQYF.

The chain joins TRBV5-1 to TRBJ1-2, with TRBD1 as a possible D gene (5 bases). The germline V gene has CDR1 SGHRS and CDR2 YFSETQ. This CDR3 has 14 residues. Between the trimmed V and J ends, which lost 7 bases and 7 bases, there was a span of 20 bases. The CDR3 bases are TGCGCCAGCCGAACTGGGCAGGGAGGGGCTGGCTACACCTTC. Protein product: CASRTGQGGAGYTF. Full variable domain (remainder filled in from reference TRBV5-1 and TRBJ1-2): KAGVTQTPRYLIKTRGQQVTLSCSPISGHRSVSWYQQTPGQGLQFLFEYFSETQRNKGNFPGRFSGRQFSNSRSEMNVSTLELGDSALYLCASRTGQGGAGYTFGSGTRLTVV.

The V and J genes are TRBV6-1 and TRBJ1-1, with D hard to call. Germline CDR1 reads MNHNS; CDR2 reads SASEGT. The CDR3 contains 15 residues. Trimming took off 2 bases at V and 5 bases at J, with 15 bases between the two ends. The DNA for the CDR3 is TGTGCCAGCAGTGAACGCGAAGATGGGAGGACTGAAGCTTTCTTT. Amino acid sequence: CASSEREDGRTEAFF.

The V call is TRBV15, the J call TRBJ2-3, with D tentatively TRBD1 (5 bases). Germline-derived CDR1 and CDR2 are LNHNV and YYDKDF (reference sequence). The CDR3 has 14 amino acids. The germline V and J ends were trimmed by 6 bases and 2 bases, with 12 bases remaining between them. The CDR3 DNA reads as TGTGCCACCAGAGGCGACAGACTCACAGATACGCAGTATTTT. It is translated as CATRGDRLTDTQYF. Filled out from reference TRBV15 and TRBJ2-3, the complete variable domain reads DAMVIQNPRYQVTQFGKPVTLSCSQTLNHNVMYWYQQKSSQAPKLLFHYYDKDFNNEADTPDNFQSRRPNTSFCFLDIRSPGLGDTAMYLCATRGDRLTDTQYFGPGTRLTVL.